What follows is one TCR beta chain and its context. Its cognate antigen is unknown. A much larger clone differs from this one at a single base, so this may be a read error. This record comes from a study of molecular identifiers for immune sequencing clone quantification. Overall study: The replicates split RNA from around 20,000 or 100,000 naive CD8 cells five ways and sequenced four.

Each CDR3 protein is one row after TCRdb ran MiXCR on the PCR reads. Among hundreds of thousands of distinct CDR3 sequences listed, just under 20% were seen once. The V and J ends lost 7 bases and 0 bases respectively, with 10 bases between them. Germline lookup yields CDR1 DFQATT and CDR2 SNEGSKA (reference sequence). The CDR3 is 13 amino acids. Researchers sorted naive CD8 T cells as cells that were CD8+CD4-CCR7+CD45RA+. Findings of the study overall: Same-barcode identical TCR molecules could make highly expanded clones look smaller than they are. Clones carrying above 20 RNA copies accounted for over 97% of effector molecules, under 1% in naive cells.

The receptor was isolated from a human donor in good health. Some libraries in this study had Jurkat cell RNA spiked in. The rearrangement uses TRBV20-1 and TRBJ1-3; D call uncertain. The specimen sequenced was naive CD8+ T cells from blood, with Jurkat cell RNA spiked in. Subset specified: FACS-sorted CD8+CD4-CCR7+CD45RA+ naive T cells. In DNA form, the CDR3 reads TGCAGTGTTAAGACACACTCTGGAAACACCATATATTTT. It translates to CSVKTHSGNTIYF.